Listed below are T cell receptor beta chains from one sample, sequenced in a study of T-cell memory formation after mild COVID-19. TCRdb reanalysed the 5' RACE reads using MiXCR and keeps one entry per CDR3 protein. Here the sample spans 150,000 to 200,000 distinct CDR3 sequences, around a tenth being singletons. Sequences were obtained from PBMCs or a T cell subset sorted from them (not recorded which). The receptors originated from a man aged 18 to 35 who had mild COVID-19 (a few samples of this study predate the infection). Cell type and time point are not known. The CDR3 runs from the conserved cysteine through the conserved F or W. A D gene is named only where the DNA matches it firmly. Rows give clone size only sometimes, using once, few, many, or a class for an expanded clone.

TGTGCCAGCGGACAGGGGGCTAGCACAGATACGCAGTATTTT	CASGQGASTDTQYF	TRBV18	TRBJ2-3	-	TRBD1	14
TGTGCCACCAGTTTCACGCGGGGGGGCACAGATACGCAGTATTTT	CATSFTRGGTDTQYF	TRBV24-1	TRBJ2-3	few	TRBD2	15
TGTGCCAGCAGTTACCCCGGAGGGGTCCAAGAGACCCAGTACTTC	CASSYPGGVQETQYF	TRBV6-5	TRBJ2-5	-	-	15
TGTGCCACCAGCACAGCCCGGGGGCGCGGCACCGGGGAGCTGTTTTTT	CATSTARGRGTGELFF	TRBV15	TRBJ2-2	-	-	16
TGTGCCAGCAGCTTAGTGCGGTCGAACACTGAAGCTTTCTTT	CASSLVRSNTEAFF	TRBV7-9	TRBJ1-1	few	-	14
TGTGCCAGCAGCCGGAGAGACACTGAAGCTTTCTTT	CASSRRDTEAFF	TRBV3-1	TRBJ1-1	few	-	12
TGTGCCAGCAGCAGGGGGAGCTCCTACAATGAGCAGTTCTTC	CASSRGSSYNEQFF	TRBV7-3	TRBJ2-1	many	-	14
TGTGCCAGCAGTTTTCTGGGTAATGAAAAACTGTTTTTT	CASSFLGNEKLFF	TRBV12-3/TRBV12-4	TRBJ1-4	-	-	13
TGTGCCAGCAGCTCCCCTCGGGGGCGGAACACTGAAGCTTTCTTT	CASSSPRGRNTEAFF	TRBV11-2	TRBJ1-1	-	-	15
TGTGCCAGCAGTTACGGGGAAAACTATGGCTACACCTTC	CASSYGENYGYTF	TRBV6-6	TRBJ1-2	-	-	13
TGTGCCAGCAGAAGGAATTTCACACCCCCGGATTCACCCCTCCACTTT	CASRRNFTPPDSPLHF	TRBV6-5	TRBJ1-6	few	-	16
TGTGCCAGCAGCGTAGGAGGAAACGCCAATCAGCCCCAGCATTTT	CASSVGGNANQPQHF	TRBV9	TRBJ1-5	-	-	15
TGTGCCACCAGTGAGGCGGGGACCAATTCACCCCTCCACTTT	CATSEAGTNSPLHF	TRBV24-1	TRBJ1-6	few	-	14
TGTGCCAGCAGCCCTGAGAACTATGGCTACACCTTC	CASSPENYGYTF	TRBV7-9	TRBJ1-2	many	-	12
TGTGCCAGCAGTTATTTGGGGGCGGGATACAATGAGCAGTTCTTC	CASSYLGAGYNEQFF	TRBV6-5	TRBJ2-1	-	-	15
TGTGCCAGCAGTTTTGGTGCAGCCAACACTGAAGCTTTCTTT	CASSFGAANTEAFF	TRBV12-3/TRBV12-4	TRBJ1-1	few	-	14
TGTGCCAGCAGCTCGCCGGGACTAGTCAGCTCCTACAATGAGCAGTTCTTC	CASSSPGLVSSYNEQFF	TRBV7-9	TRBJ2-1	-	TRBD2	17